This is a list of T cell receptor beta chains from one sample in a study of CD8+CD57+ T cells in acquired aplastic anemia. TCRdb independently ran MiXCR on the reads; one entry per CDR3 protein. Of roughly 160,000 distinct CDR3 sequences in the sample, 45% to 55% were seen once. Sequencing used sorted CD4+, CD8+, or CD8+CD57+ T cells (not recorded which) from PBMCs. Receptors were obtained from a human donor with aplastic anemia. Both conserved end residues are part of each CDR3. Fields, in order: V gene, CDR3 length, CDR3 protein.

>TRBV7-2|15
CASSPPDRPSSPLHF
>TRBV6-5|14
CASSSRQMNTEAFF
>TRBV3-1|17
CASSRSVSGEPNNKQFF
>TRBV30|13
CAWNFGQSYEQYF
>TRBV7-2|13
CASSRTSTYEQYF
>TRBV30|17
CAWSFGGGRLFGETQYF
>TRBV2|13
CASGRGGRDTQYF
>TRBV12-3/TRBV12-4|16
CASSLRTGVSQETQYF
>TRBV20-1|17
CSAKLPQREGSTDTQYF
>TRBV20-1|13
CSAWTGFNQPQHF
>TRBV5-4|15
CASGRDRAAHYEQYF
>TRBV2|11
CASYREETQYF
>TRBV4-3|15
CASSQDPGMGTEAFF
>TRBV27|15
CASSFLGSNTGELFF
>TRBV20-1|15
CSARGTSGMTDTQYF
>TRBV20-1|15
CSARRGASGANVLTF
>TRBV9|18
CASSALAGAHRGKGELFF
>TRBV20-1|11
CSANGGYGYTF
>TRBV20-1|18
CSALRTSGATLAKNIQYF
>TRBV15|15
CATSAAGTGSYEQYF
>TRBV24-1|15
CATSPASGNYNEQFF
>TRBV7-9|13
CAWSRGTADTQYF
>TRBV10-3|13
CAITPRDGETQYF
>TRBV29-1|11
CSGGTENIQYF
>TRBV29-1|13
CSVAGLVGDTQYF
>TRBV28|14
CASSQGGTGYGYTF
>TRBV15|16
CATSRQLAGSSYEQYF
>TRBV5-1|16
CASSLDGATFTDTQYF
>TRBV18|16
CASSPSQAGATDTQYF
>TRBV7-9|13
CASSFREEDGYTF
>TRBV6-5|16
CASLQTPQGLIPEAFF
>TRBV29-1|13
CSVGDWGSNEQYF
>TRBV19|15
CASSPRQGVYNEQFF
>TRBV6-2/TRBV6-3|15
CASSTTGGSPYEQYF
>TRBV19|13
CASSGTPSYEQYF
>TRBV20-1|15
CSARAAGTDSYEQYF
>TRBV30|11
CAWSEDSPLHF
>TRBV10-3|16
CAISPAETRFLYGYTF